The 26 T cell receptor beta chains given below trace back to one sample, sequenced in a study of blood T cell repertoires in COVID-19. Method: immunoSEQ multiplex PCR; TCRdb's copy keeps in-frame clones and lacks some. The sample records under 300,000 clones, 65% to 85% being singletons. Sequenced material: peripheral blood. The receptors originated from a woman between 40 and 50 years old who had recovered from COVID-19.

This clone appeared once. CDR3 coding DNA: TGTGCCAGTGCGAGGGAAGAGACCCAGTACTTC. As protein: CASAREETQYF. The V call is TRBV2, the J call TRBJ2-5, with D perhaps matching TRBD2 (5 bases). The CDR3 has 11 residues. Germline V gene sequence: CDR1 SNHLY, CDR2 FYNNEI. Trimming removed 9 bases from V and 3 bases from J, with 8 bases in between.

Worth noting for this clone: At one end, the junction sequence differs from germline, possibly due to a read error. The chain is built from TRBV27 and TRBJ1-2; D possibly corresponds to TRBD1 (5 bases). Germline CDR1 reads MNHEY; CDR2 reads SMNVEV (reference sequence). The CDR3 consists of 13 residues. This CDR3 reads CASSLIGDYGYTF. Written as DNA, the CDR3 is TGTGCCAGCAGTTTAATCGGGGACTACGGCTACACCTTC.

The J gene is TRBJ2-5, the V gene TRBV2, with TRBD1 identical over 7 bases. The length of the CDR3 is 15 residues. Trimming cost V 0 bases and J 4 bases; bases outside gene matches: 5. Germline V gene sequence: CDR1 SNHLY, CDR2 FYNNEI. CDR3 region: CASSEAQGIGETQYF. Here the CDR3 DNA reads TGTGCCAGCAGTGAAGCACAGGGGATAGGAGAGACCCAGTACTTC.

The chain carries TRBV19 and TRBJ1-1, with 7 positions matching TRBD1. With V trimmed by 5 bases and J by 1 base, 7 bases remained unmatched. This CDR3 is 15 amino acids long. The germline CDR1 and CDR2 sequences are LNHDA and SQIVND (reference sequence). CDR3 amino acids: CASSPSRTGNTEAFF. The CDR3 DNA reads as TGTGCCAGTAGTCCTTCCCGGACAGGGAACACTGAAGCTTTCTTT. Full variable domain (missing parts from reference TRBV19 and TRBJ1-1): DGGITQSPKYLFRKEGQNVTLSCEQNLNHDAMYWYRQDPGQGLRLIYYSQIVNDFQKGDIAEGYSVSREKKESFPLTVTSAQKNPTAFYLCASSPSRTGNTEAFFGQGTRLTVV.

This chain links TRBV7-9 with TRBJ1-2; 9 nucleotides agree with TRBD1. The CDR3 runs 14 residues. Trimming at V came to 5 bases and at J to 7 bases, leaving 8 bases not matched to a gene. Germline lookup yields CDR1 SEHNR and CDR2 FQNEAQ (reference sequence). CDR3 region: CASSQDRGPRGYTF. The CDR3 DNA sequence: TGTGCCAGCAGCCAGGACAGGGGACCTCGTGGCTACACCTTC.

This clone was counted once. This chain uses TRBV6-6 with TRBJ2-5, with D perhaps matching TRBD2 (5 bases). Trimming shortened V by 2 bases and J by 4 bases, and 14 bases separated the two germline ends. The CDR3 spans 15 residues. Germline CDR1 MNHNY, CDR2 SVGAGI (reference sequence). The CDR3 DNA sequence: TGTGCCAGCAGTTACGGGTTTCTAGGAGGAGAGACCCAGTACTTC. Translating it yields CASSYGFLGGETQYF.

J is TRBJ2-3 and V is TRBV11-3, with a tentative D call TRBD2 (5 bases). CDR1 and CDR2 (germline): SGHNT, YENEEA. V lost 5 bases to trimming and J lost 6 bases, with 15 bases between them. The CDR3 sequence is 14 residues long. CDR3 amino acids: CASSLRTGLDTQYF. CDR3 nucleotide sequence: TGTGCCAGCAGCCTCAGGACTGGGTTGGATACGCAGTATTTT. Filled out from reference TRBV11-3 and TRBJ2-3, the complete variable domain reads EAGVVQSPRYKIIEKKQPVAFWCNPISGHNTLYWYLQNLGQGPELLIRYENEEAVDDSQLPKDRFSAERLKGVDSTLKIQPAELGDSAVYLCASSLRTGLDTQYFGPGTRLTVL.

The chain joins TRBV4-1 to TRBJ1-5; 7 bases are a match to TRBD1. V lost 3 bases to trimming and J lost 7 bases; unmatched junction nucleotides: 15. This CDR3 has 17 residues. The germline V gene encodes CDR1 MGHRA and CDR2 YSYEKL. CDR3 DNA sequence: TGCGCCAGCAGCCAGGGACGAGGGGCAGGGGGTAGGCAGCCCCAGCATTTT. Its translation is CASSQGRGAGGRQPQHF.

V is TRBV21-1 and J is TRBJ1-3; TRBD1 reflects the table's D call only, with no check against the DNA. TRBV21-1 constitutes a pseudogene. This CDR3 region has 15 residues. The CDR3 DNA reads as TGTGCCATCTCATTGAACATTCCCTCTGGAAACACCATATATTTT. This codes for CAISLNIPSGNTIYF.

This chain links TRBV12-3 or TRBV12-4 with TRBJ2-1, with 7 bases that match TRBD1. Germline trimming cut 6 bases from V and 6 bases from J; bases unmatched to any gene: 5. This CDR3 comprises 13 residues. CDR3: CASRRDSVNEQFF. The CDR3, as DNA: TGTGCCAGCAGACGGGACAGCGTCAATGAGCAGTTCTTC.

J is TRBJ2-5 and V is TRBV25-1; 11 nucleotides align to TRBD1. Germline CDR1 is MGHDK and CDR2 is SYGVNS. V lost 0 bases to trimming and J lost 4 bases; unmatched junction nucleotides: 4. This CDR3 has 16 residues. CDR3 protein: CASSEYWTGGGETQYF. The CDR3 DNA reads TGTGCCAGCAGTGAATATTGGACAGGGGGCGGAGAGACCCAGTACTTC.

This sequence joins TRBV18 and TRBJ2-7; no reliable D call. CDR1 is KGHSH and CDR2 is LQKENI in the germline V gene. V was pared by 4 bases and J by 2 bases, with 3 bases between. This CDR3 is built from 11 residues. The CDR3 reads CASSRAYEQYF. The CDR3 DNA sequence: TGTGCCAGCTCACGAGCCTACGAGCAGTACTTC.

This clone was detected a few times. The V gene is TRBV7-3, the J gene TRBJ2-2; the match to TRBD2 covers 9 bases. The CDR3 has 14 amino acids. Losses at the gene ends were 6 bases for V and 7 bases for J; bases not matched to a gene: 6. CDR1 SGHTA and CDR2 FQGTGA come from the germline V gene. The CDR3 loop reads CASRGPSGVGELFF. CDR3 nucleotide sequence: TGTGCCAGCAGGGGGCCTAGCGGGGTCGGGGAGCTGTTTTTT.

The CDR3 coding sequence is TGTGCCAGCAGCTTAGGGGGCTTTCACACAGATACGCAGTATTTT. This codes for CASSLGGFHTDTQYF. The V and J genes are TRBV7-9 and TRBJ2-3; D is perhaps TRBD1 (5 bases). The CDR3 runs to 15 residues. CDR1 is SEHNR and CDR2 is FQNEAQ in the germline V gene (reference sequence). V was trimmed by 1 base and J by 2 bases, leaving 10 bases between them. Full variable domain (missing parts from reference TRBV7-9 and TRBJ2-3): DTGVSQNPRHKITKRGQNVTFRCDPISEHNRLYWYRQTLGQGPEFLTYFQNEAQLEKSRLLSDRFSAERPKGSFSTLEIQRTEQGDSAMYLCASSLGGFHTDTQYFGPGTRLTVL.

The rearrangement links TRBV3-1 (or the pseudogene TRBV3-2) to TRBJ1-1; D gene uncertain. The CDR3 runs to 15 residues. V lost 0 bases to trimming and J lost 6 bases, with 14 bases between them. Germline CDR1 is LGHDT and CDR2 is YNNKEL (reference sequence). CDR3 in DNA: TGTGCCAGCAGCCAAGAGGGAGTTGGCTACGCTGAAGCTTTCTTT. Protein sequence: CASSQEGVGYAEAFF.

This rearrangement joins TRBV10-2 to TRBJ1-5, with TRBD1 as a possible D gene (5 bases). This CDR3 comprises 14 residues. V lost 3 bases and J lost 5, with 11 bases in between. Germline V gene data show CDR1 as WSHSY and CDR2 as SAAADI. This CDR3 is CASSDVDTYQPQHF. The CDR3, as DNA: TGCGCCAGCAGTGACGTGGACACATATCAGCCCCAGCATTTT.

This clone has just one count. V is TRBV5-1 and J is TRBJ2-1; D is possibly TRBD1 (6 bases). V was cut by 4 bases and J by 7 bases, with 18 bases left in between. The CDR3 runs 15 residues. Germline CDR1 reads SGHRS; CDR2 reads YFSETQ. The CDR3 DNA follows: TGCGCCAGCAGCCCTTATACAGGGATGGGGAATGAGCAGTTCTTC. Translation: CASSPYTGMGNEQFF.

The rearrangement uses TRBV15 and TRBJ1-5; possible D gene TRBD1, 5 bases. The CDR3 is made up of 18 amino acids. Trimming shortened V by 0 bases and J by 3 bases, and 18 bases separated the two germline ends. Germline assignment: CDR1 LNHNV and CDR2 YYDKDF (reference sequence). CDR3 sequence: CATSREMGLRPFNQPQHF. The CDR3 coding sequence is TGTGCCACCAGCAGAGAGATGGGGCTACGGCCCTTCAATCAGCCCCAGCATTTT.

The chain uses TRBV7-9 and TRBJ1-3; D call uncertain. Trimming cost V 5 bases and J 4 bases, with 6 bases left between them. The CDR3 runs to 12 residues. Germline V gene data show CDR1 as SEHNR and CDR2 as FQNEAQ (reference sequence). CDR3 in DNA: TGTGCCAGCAGCCCCAGGGGAAACACCATATATTTT. Residues: CASSPRGNTIYF.

The chain joins TRBV4-1 to TRBJ1-1, with TRBD1 matching 8 bases. The CDR3 loop spans 17 amino acids. Germline-derived CDR1 and CDR2 are MGHRA and YSYEKL. V shed 1 base, J shed 0 bases, and the junction held 7 bases outside the gene matches. CDR3 region: CASSQGLGQGMNTEAFF. The CDR3 bases are TGCGCCAGCAGCCAAGGTCTAGGACAGGGAATGAACACTGAAGCTTTCTTT.

This clone has just a few counts. This chain joins TRBV28 and TRBJ2-5, with 8 bases aligning to TRBD2. This CDR3 has 14 amino acids. The trim removed 5 bases at V and 5 bases at J, leaving 7 bases unmatched. The germline CDR1 and CDR2 sequences are MDHEN and SYDVKM. DNA of the CDR3: TGTGCCAGCAGTGTACCGGGGGGGCGGGAGACCCAGTACTTC. Protein sequence: CASSVPGGRETQYF.

The rearrangement joins TRBV4-1 to TRBJ2-5; the match to TRBD1 covers 7 bases. Germline V gene data show CDR1 as MGHRA and CDR2 as YSYEKL. CDR3 length: 13 residues. Trimming removed 4 bases from V and 2 bases from J; junction bases left unmatched: 1. CDR3 protein: CASSRDRQETQYF. CDR3 nucleotide sequence: TGCGCCAGCAGCCGGGACAGACAAGAGACCCAGTACTTC.

The J gene is TRBJ2-1, the V gene TRBV7-7; 7 bases align to TRBD2. Trimming took 5 bases from V and 9 from J; bases not matched to a gene: 13. The CDR3 has 15 residues. From germline, CDR1 is SSHAT and CDR2 FNYEAQ (reference sequence). The CDR3: CASSPRDRGVGEQFF. The CDR3 nucleotides read TGTGCCAGCAGCCCGCGAGATCGGGGGGTTGGTGAGCAGTTCTTC.

This clone was seen a handful of times. The rearrangement joins TRBV11-2 to TRBJ1-6, with 8 bases identical to TRBD1. Looked up from germline, CDR1 is SGHAT and CDR2 is FQNNGV. After removal of 6 bases from V and 9 bases from J, the junction contained 7 bases not matched to a gene. CDR3 length: 14 residues. This CDR3 is CASRMQGAISPLHF. CDR3 in DNA: TGTGCCAGCAGAATGCAGGGGGCGATTTCACCCCTCCACTTT.

The chain employs TRBV11-3 and TRBJ2-3, with TRBD2 identical over 8 bases. The V gene end was trimmed by 1 base and the J gene end by 4 bases; junction bases not matched to a gene: 13. The CDR3 contains 18 residues. Germline CDR1 and CDR2: SGHNT and YENEEA. CDR3 residues: CASSLAEGLAGFSDTQYF. The CDR3 bases are TGTGCCAGCAGCTTAGCCGAAGGACTAGCCGGTTTTTCAGATACGCAGTATTTT.

In its sample, this clone was seen a few times. The V call is TRBV5-1, the J call TRBJ2-7; D possibly corresponds to TRBD1 (5 bases). The germline V gene has CDR1 SGHRS and CDR2 YFSETQ. This CDR3 spans 15 amino acids. The V end lost 3 bases, the J end lost 6 bases, and 19 bases lay between the germline ends. CDR3 in amino acids: CASSSSGATSLEQYF. The CDR3 DNA sequence: TGCGCCAGCAGCTCGAGTGGGGCCACGTCTCTCGAGCAGTACTTC.